This TCR beta chain was identified during a study of T cell repertoires and Cas9 in healthy adults. Study overall: Multi-effector potency, cytotoxicity and lineage were assessed in SpCas9-reactive CD4 and CD8 T cells.

TCRdb's table, derived via immunoSEQ multiplex PCR, lists solely in-frame clones and lacks some. This table holds tens of thousands of clones, 91% found once. Per germline, CDR1 KGHSH and CDR2 LQKENI. There are 14 residues in the CDR3. The V end lost 8 bases, the J end lost 4 bases, and 17 bases lay between the germline ends. The sample comprised CD4+ effector T cells (CD127+, CD25-, CD137-, CD154-) from PBMCs; culture status not recorded. The chain employs TRBV18 and TRBJ1-2; D is ambiguous. The TCR comes from a human donor in good health. CDR3 sequence: CASRWNLGSYGYTF. The DNA for the CDR3 is TGTGCCAGCCGATGGAACCTCGGGAGCTATGGCTACACCTTC.